The present entry profiles one T cell receptor (beta chain) with its context. Its antigen remains unidentified. Time point: 2014-2015 season, 7 days after vaccination. This sample was included in a study of follicular helper T cells after annual influenza vaccination. Across the whole study: For some subjects, blood spans the 2013-2014, 2014-2015 and 2015-2016 annual vaccinations.

Study conclusions and caveats: Change in circulating plasmablasts correlated with ICOS+CD38+ cTfh clonality change.

This table comes from immunoSEQ multiplex PCR, and its TCRdb copy is limited to in-frame clones, with some not included. Found here are about 15,000 clones, roughly 84% of them singletons; the top ten hold about 1.3%. Source: CXCR5+ CD38- circulating T follicular helper cells from blood, taken 7 days after influenza vaccination. Subset given: circulating Tfh, non-naive CD4+CXCR5+PD-1+ (ICOS+CD38+ or ICOS-CD38-). The sequence came from an adult who received the influenza vaccine.

CDR3 nucleotide sequence: TGTGCCAGCAGCTCGTACAGGGGAGCGGGCCTTAATGAAAAACTGTTTTTT. It translates to CASSSYRGAGLNEKLFF. The J gene is TRBJ1-4, the V gene TRBV7-2, with TRBD1 identical over 7 bases. After removal of 4 bases from V and 4 bases from J, the junction contained 12 bases not matched to a gene. This CDR3 has 17 amino acids. Germline-derived CDR1 and CDR2 are SGHTA and FQGNSA.